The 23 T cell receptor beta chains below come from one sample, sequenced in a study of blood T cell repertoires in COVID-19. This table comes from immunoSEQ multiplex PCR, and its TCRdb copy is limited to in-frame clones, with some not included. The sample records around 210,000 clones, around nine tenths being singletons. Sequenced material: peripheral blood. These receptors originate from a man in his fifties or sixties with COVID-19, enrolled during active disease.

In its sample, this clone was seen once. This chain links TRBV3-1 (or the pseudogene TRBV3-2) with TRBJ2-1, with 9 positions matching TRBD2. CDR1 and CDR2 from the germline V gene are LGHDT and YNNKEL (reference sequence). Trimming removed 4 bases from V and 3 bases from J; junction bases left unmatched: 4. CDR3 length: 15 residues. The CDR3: CASSRGLARYNEQFF. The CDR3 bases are TGTGCCAGCAGCCGAGGACTAGCGCGCTACAATGAGCAGTTCTTC.

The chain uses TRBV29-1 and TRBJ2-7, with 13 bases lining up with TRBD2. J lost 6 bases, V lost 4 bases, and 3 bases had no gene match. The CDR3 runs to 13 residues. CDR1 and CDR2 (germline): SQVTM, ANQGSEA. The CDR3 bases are TGCAGCGTTGCCGGGACTAGCGGGATCGAGCAGTACTTC. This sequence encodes CSVAGTSGIEQYF.

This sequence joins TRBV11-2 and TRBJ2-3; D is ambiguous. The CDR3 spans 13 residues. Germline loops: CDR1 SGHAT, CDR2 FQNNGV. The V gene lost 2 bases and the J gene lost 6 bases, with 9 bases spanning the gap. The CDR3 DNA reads TGTGCCAGCAGCTTAAGTTTGGAGGATACGCAGTATTTT. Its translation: CASSLSLEDTQYF.

DNA for the CDR3: TGTGCCAGCTCACCTGAGAGACTGCTGAACACCGGGGAGCTGTTTTTT. This codes for CASSPERLLNTGELFF. The chain combines TRBV18 with TRBJ2-2, with D uncertain. The CDR3 covers 16 residues. V was pared by 3 bases and J by 1 base, with 12 bases between. Germline V gene lookup returns CDR1 KGHSH and CDR2 LQKENI.

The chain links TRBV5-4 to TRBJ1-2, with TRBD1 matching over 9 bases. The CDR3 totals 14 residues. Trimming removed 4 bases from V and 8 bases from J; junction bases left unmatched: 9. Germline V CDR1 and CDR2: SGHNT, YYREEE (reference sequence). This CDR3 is CASSNQQGTGGYTF. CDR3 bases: TGTGCCAGCAGCAACCAGCAGGGGACAGGGGGCTACACCTTC.

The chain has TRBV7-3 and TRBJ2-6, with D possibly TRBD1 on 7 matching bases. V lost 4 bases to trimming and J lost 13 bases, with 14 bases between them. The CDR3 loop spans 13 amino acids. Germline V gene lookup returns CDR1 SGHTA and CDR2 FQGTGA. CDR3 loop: CASSSSTGTVLTF. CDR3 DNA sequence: TGTGCCAGCAGCTCATCGACAGGGACTGTCCTGACTTTC. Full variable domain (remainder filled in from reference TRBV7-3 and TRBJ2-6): GAGVSQTPSNKVTEKGKYVELRCDPISGHTALYWYRQSLGQGPEFLIYFQGTGAADDSGLPNDRFFAVRPEGSVSTLKIQRTERGDSAVYLCASSSSTGTVLTFGAGSRLTVL.

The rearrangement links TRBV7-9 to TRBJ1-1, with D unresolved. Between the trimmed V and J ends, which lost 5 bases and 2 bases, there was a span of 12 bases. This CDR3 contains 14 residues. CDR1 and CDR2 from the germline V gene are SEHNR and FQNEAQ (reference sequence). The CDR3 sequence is CASSTGTLNTEAFF. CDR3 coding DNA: TGTGCCAGCAGCACGGGTACCTTAAACACTGAAGCTTTCTTT.

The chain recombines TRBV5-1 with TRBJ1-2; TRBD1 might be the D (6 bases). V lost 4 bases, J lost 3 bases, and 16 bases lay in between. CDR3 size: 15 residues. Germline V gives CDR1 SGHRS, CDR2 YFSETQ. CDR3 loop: CASSTGRGSDYGYTF. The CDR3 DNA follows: TGCGCCAGCAGCACGGGGAGGGGGAGCGACTATGGCTACACCTTC. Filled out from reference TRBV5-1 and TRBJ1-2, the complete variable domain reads KAGVTQTPRYLIKTRGQQVTLSCSPISGHRSVSWYQQTPGQGLQFLFEYFSETQRNKGNFPGRFSGRQFSNSRSEMNVSTLELGDSALYLCASSTGRGSDYGYTFGSGTRLTVV.

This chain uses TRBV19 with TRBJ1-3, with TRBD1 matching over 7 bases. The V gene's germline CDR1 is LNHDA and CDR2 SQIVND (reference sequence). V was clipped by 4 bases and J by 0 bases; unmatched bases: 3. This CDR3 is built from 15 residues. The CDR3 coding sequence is TGTGCCAGTAGTACGACAGGGAACTCTGGAAACACCATATATTTT. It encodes CASSTTGNSGNTIYF. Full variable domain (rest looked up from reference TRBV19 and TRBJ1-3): DGGITQSPKYLFRKEGQNVTLSCEQNLNHDAMYWYRQDPGQGLRLIYYSQIVNDFQKGDIAEGYSVSREKKESFPLTVTSAQKNPTAFYLCASSTTGNSGNTIYFGEGSWLTVV.

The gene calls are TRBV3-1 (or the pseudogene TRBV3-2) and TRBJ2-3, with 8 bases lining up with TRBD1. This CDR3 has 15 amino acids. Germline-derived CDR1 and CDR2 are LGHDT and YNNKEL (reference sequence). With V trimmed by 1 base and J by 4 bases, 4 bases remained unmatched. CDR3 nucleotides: TGTGCCAGCAGCCAAGGGGCCAGGGGGCCAGATACGCAGTATTTT. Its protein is CASSQGARGPDTQYF.

In DNA form, the CDR3 reads TGTGCCAGCAGCGGACAGTCCTACGAGCAGTACTTC. This translates into CASSGQSYEQYF. The V gene is TRBV12-3 or TRBV12-4, the J gene TRBJ2-7, with D possibly TRBD1 on 6 matching bases. V lost 6 bases to trimming and J lost 1 base, with 7 bases between them. This CDR3 is built from 12 residues.

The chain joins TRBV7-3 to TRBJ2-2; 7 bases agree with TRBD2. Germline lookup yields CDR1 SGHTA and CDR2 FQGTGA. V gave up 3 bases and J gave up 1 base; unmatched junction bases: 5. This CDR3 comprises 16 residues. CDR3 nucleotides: TGTGCCAGCAGCTTGTTAGCGGGCTTGAACACCGGGGAGCTGTTTTTT. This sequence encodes CASSLLAGLNTGELFF.

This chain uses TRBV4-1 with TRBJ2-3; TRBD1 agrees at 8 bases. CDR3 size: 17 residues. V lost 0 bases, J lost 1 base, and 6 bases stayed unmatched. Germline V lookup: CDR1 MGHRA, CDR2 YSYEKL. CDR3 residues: CASSQDQGARGTDTQYF. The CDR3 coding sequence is TGCGCCAGCAGCCAAGACCAGGGGGCGAGGGGCACAGATACGCAGTATTTT.

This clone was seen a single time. As DNA, the CDR3 is TGTGCCAGCAGTTTAGGGGGGAGGCTGGAAGAGCAGTACTTC. Its protein is CASSLGGRLEEQYF. The chain uses TRBV27 and TRBJ2-7, with D perhaps TRBD2 (6 bases). V was pared by 2 bases and J by 7 bases, with 15 bases between. This CDR3 spans 14 amino acids. In germline, CDR1 is MNHEY, CDR2 SMNVEV (reference sequence).

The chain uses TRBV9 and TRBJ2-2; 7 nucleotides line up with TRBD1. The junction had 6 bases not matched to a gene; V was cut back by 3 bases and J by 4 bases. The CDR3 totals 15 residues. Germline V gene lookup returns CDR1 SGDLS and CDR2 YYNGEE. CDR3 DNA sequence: TGTGCCAGCAGCGACAGGGGAGAAGTCACCGGGGAGCTGTTTTTT. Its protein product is CASSDRGEVTGELFF.

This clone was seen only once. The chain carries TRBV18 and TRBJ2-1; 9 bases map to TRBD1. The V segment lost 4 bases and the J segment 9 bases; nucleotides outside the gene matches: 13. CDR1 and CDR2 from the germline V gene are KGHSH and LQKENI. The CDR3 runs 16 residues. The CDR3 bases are TGTGCCAGCTCACAGGCGGTAACAGGGGGCTTTGGTGAGCAGTTCTTC. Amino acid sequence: CASSQAVTGGFGEQFF.

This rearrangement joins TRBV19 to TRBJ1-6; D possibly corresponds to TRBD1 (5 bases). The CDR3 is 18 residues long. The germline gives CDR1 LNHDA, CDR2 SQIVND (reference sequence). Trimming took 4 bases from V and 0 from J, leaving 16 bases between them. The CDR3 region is CASSTGPRQNSYNSPLHF. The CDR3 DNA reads TGTGCCAGTAGTACGGGCCCGAGACAGAACTCCTATAATTCACCCCTCCACTTT. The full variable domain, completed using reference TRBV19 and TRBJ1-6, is DGGITQSPKYLFRKEGQNVTLSCEQNLNHDAMYWYRQDPGQGLRLIYYSQIVNDFQKGDIAEGYSVSREKKESFPLTVTSAQKNPTAFYLCASSTGPRQNSYNSPLHFGNGTRLTVT.

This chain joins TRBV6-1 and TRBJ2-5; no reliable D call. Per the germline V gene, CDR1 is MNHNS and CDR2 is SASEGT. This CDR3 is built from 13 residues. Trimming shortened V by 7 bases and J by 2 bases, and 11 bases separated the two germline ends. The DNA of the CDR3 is TGTGCCAGCAATGATTGGAGACAAGAGACCCAGTACTTC. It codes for CASNDWRQETQYF.

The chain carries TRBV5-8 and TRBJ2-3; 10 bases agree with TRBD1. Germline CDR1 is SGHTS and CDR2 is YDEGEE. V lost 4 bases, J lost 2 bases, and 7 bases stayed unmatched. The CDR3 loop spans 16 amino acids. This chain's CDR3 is CASSPGTGVFTDTQYF. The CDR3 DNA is TGTGCCAGCAGCCCCGGGACAGGGGTGTTCACAGATACGCAGTATTTT.

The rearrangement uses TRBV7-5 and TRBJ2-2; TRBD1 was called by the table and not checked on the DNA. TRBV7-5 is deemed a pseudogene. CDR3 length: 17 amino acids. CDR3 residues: CVRSAVLRDRGRRGAVF. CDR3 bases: TGTGTCAGAAGCGCAGTTCTCCGGGACAGGGGCCGCCGGGGAGCTGTTTTT.

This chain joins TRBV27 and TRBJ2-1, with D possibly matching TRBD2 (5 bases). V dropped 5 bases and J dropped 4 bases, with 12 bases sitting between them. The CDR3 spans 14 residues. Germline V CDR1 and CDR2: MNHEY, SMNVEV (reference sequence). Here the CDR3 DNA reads TGTGCCAGCAGTGGTAGCGTCGAGTACAATGAGCAGTTCTTC. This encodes CASSGSVEYNEQFF.

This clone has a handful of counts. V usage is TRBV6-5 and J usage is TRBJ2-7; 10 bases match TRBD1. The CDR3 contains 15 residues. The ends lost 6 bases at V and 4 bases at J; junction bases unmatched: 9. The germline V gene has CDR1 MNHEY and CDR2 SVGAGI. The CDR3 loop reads CASRSKTGGIYEQYF. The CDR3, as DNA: TGTGCCAGCAGATCCAAGACAGGGGGCATATACGAGCAGTACTTC.

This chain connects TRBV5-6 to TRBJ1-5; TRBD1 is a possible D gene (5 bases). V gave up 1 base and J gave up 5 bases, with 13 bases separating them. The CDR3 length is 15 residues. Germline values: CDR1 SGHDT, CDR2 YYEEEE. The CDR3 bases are TGTGCCAGCAGCTTGTTCCCGGGAGGGGATCAGCCCCAGCATTTT. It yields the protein CASSLFPGGDQPQHF.